This record looks at one T cell receptor beta chain sequence and its context. One junction end disagrees with the germline gene, perhaps due to a read error. The germline CDR1 and CDR2 sequences are SGHRS and YFSETQ. This CDR3 is 13 amino acids long. This entry belongs to a study of cytomegalovirus exposure and HLA in healthy donors. Measured with immunoSEQ multiplex PCR; TCRdb has only the in-frame clones, and not every one. This table holds about 150,000 clones, 85% to 90% found once. The genes are TRBV5-1 and TRBJ2-1, with D possibly TRBD2 on 6 matching bases. The sequenced material came from PBMCs. The source of this sequence is a woman aged 18-29 years in good health and CMV-seropositive. CDR3 DNA: TGCGCCAGCAGCCCTTCGGACTACGATGAGCAGTTCTTC. Translation gives CASSPSDYDEQFF.